The 30 T cell receptor gamma chains below come from one sample, sequenced in a study of Vγ9Vδ2 T cells in congenital toxoplasmosis. Template-switch reverse transcription used TRGC- and TRDC-specific primers together in a single tube. The TRGC primer was designed to bind both TRGC1 and TRGC2 constant genes. TCRdb re-called clones from the reads via CATT. The sample lists 400 to 600 gamma-chain clones; 19% were seen once. Specimen: gamma-delta T cells from blood. All receptors come from a child younger than 10 born to a mother with Toxoplasma gondii infection during pregnancy, either congenitally infected or uninfected (not recorded which).

Sample share makes this clone large. This rearrangement joins TRGV3 to TRGJP2. J lost 0 bases, V lost 0 bases, and 4 bases had no gene match. CDR1 is VTNTFY, CDR2 YDVSTARD, per germline (reference sequence). CDR3 size: 16 residues. CDR3 protein: CATWDRFYSSDWIKTF. The CDR3 DNA follows: TGTGCCACCTGGGACAGGTTCTATAGTAGTGATTGGATCAAGACGTTT.

This clone is large within its sample. The chain has TRGV9 and TRGJP. CDR1 is GITISATS and CDR2 is ISYDGTV in the germline V gene (reference sequence). Trimming removed 4 bases from V and 3 bases from J; junction bases left unmatched: 3. The CDR3 extends over 16 amino acids. The CDR3 nucleotides read TGTGCCTTGTGGGACCCGCAAGAGTTGGGCAAAAAAATCAAGGTATTT. Translated: CALWDPQELGKKIKVF.

For this clone: TCRdb's protein for this DNA is that of a much larger clone and differs from the translation at residue 14, likely a read error; the protein shown is the DNA translation. The chain has TRGV9 and TRGJP. Germline CDR1 and CDR2: GITISATS and ISYDGTV (reference sequence). The length of the CDR3 is 16 residues. CDR3 residues: CALWEVQELGKKIRVF. As DNA, the CDR3 is TGTGCCTTGTGGGAGGTGCAAGAGTTGGGCAAAAAAATCAGGGTATTT.

With regard to this clone: The translation of this DNA and the TCRdb protein of a much larger clone differ at residue 5, probably owing to a read error; the protein shown here is translated from the DNA. The chain is built from TRGV9 and TRGJP. The CDR3 extends over 13 amino acids. CDR1 and CDR2 (germline): GITISATS, ISYDGTV (reference sequence). V trimming: 4 bases; J trimming: 11 bases; junction bases outside the gene matches: 2. The DNA for the CDR3 is TGTGCCTTGTGGGATCTGGGCAAAAAAATCAAGGTATTT. As protein: CALWDLGKKIKVF.

To note about this clone: A clone one base away is much larger, so this may be a read error. This chain joins TRGV4 and TRGJ1 or TRGJ2. The CDR3 contains 14 residues. Germline loops: CDR1 EGSTGY, CDR2 YDSYTSSV. The CDR3 protein is CAAWDGLNYYKKLF. Written as DNA, the CDR3 is TGTGCCGCCTGGGACGGCCTAAATTATTATAAGAAACTCTTT.

Sample share makes this clone large (0.1 to 1%). This chain connects TRGV9 to TRGJP. This CDR3 contains 17 residues. V lost 1 base to trimming and J lost 11 bases; unmatched junction nucleotides: 11. Germline V lookup: CDR1 GITISATS, CDR2 ISYDGTV (reference sequence). The CDR3 loop is CALWEVPVRLGKKIKVF. The CDR3 bases are TGTGCCTTGTGGGAGGTCCCCGTAAGGCTGGGCAAAAAAATCAAGGTATTT.

By share, this clone ranks as large. This same CDR3 is encoded by further DNA sequences in the sample. This chain connects TRGV9 to TRGJP. Germline assignment: CDR1 GITISATS and CDR2 ISYDGTV (reference sequence). After removal of 1 base from V and 4 bases from J, the junction contained 1 base not matched to a gene. CDR3 length: 16 residues. CDR3 in amino acids: CALWEVQELGKKIKVF. CDR3 DNA: TGTGCCTTGTGGGAGGTTCAAGAGTTGGGCAAAAAAATCAAGGTATTT.

Worth noting for this clone: This DNA's translation and the protein TCRdb lists, from a much larger clone, do not match at residue 3, likely due to a read error; the protein shown is translated from the DNA. The chain couples TRGV4 to TRGJP2. Germline V CDR1 and CDR2: EGSTGY, YDSYTSSV. This CDR3 has 14 residues. The CDR3 nucleotides are TGTGCCCCCTGGCACTTCGGACGTGATTGGATCAAGACGTTT. Translated, it gives CAPWHFGRDWIKTF.

By sample fraction, this clone is medium-sized (0.01 to 0.1%). The chain joins TRGV9 to TRGJ1 or TRGJ2. V lost 3 bases to trimming and J lost 10 bases; unmatched junction nucleotides: 12. This CDR3 has 13 amino acids. Germline assignment: CDR1 GITISATS and CDR2 ISYDGTV (reference sequence). DNA of the CDR3: TGTGCCTTGTGGGAGCCCCTCACCAGAAAGAAACTCTTT. It translates to CALWEPLTRKKLF.

This clone is large by share. This is likely an artifact of a read error, given a far larger clone one base away. Other DNA sequences within the sample encode an identical CDR3. This chain uses TRGV9 with TRGJP. CDR1 and CDR2 from the germline V gene are GITISATS and ISYDGTV (reference sequence). The CDR3 covers 16 residues. Trimming took 2 bases from V and 3 from J; bases not matched to a gene: 1. The CDR3 nucleotides are TGTGCCTTGTGGGAGGAGCAAGAGTTGGGCAAAAAAATCAAGGTATTT. It encodes CALWEEQELGKKIKVF.

The chain has TRGV9 and TRGJP. Losses at the gene ends were 0 bases for V and 11 bases for J; bases not matched to a gene: 7. This CDR3 region has 16 residues. Germline CDR1 GITISATS, CDR2 ISYDGTV (reference sequence). DNA for the CDR3: TGTGCCTTGTGGGAGGTGCCCGCGGTGGGCAAAAAAATCAAGGTATTT. Residues: CALWEVPAVGKKIKVF.

Notes on this clone: A far larger clone lies a single base away; this is likely a read error. The V gene is TRGV9, the J gene TRGJP. The CDR3 contains 15 residues. Looked up from germline, CDR1 is GITISATS and CDR2 is ISYDGTV (reference sequence). The CDR3 loop reads CALWEEELGKKINVF. The CDR3, as DNA: TGTGCCTTGTGGGAGGAAGAGTTGGGCAAAAAAATCAATGTATTT.

A word on this clone: This clone may be a read error of a much larger clone one base away. This chain uses TRGV9 with TRGJP. CDR1 GITISATS and CDR2 ISYDGTV come from the germline V gene (reference sequence). The CDR3 totals 15 residues. The DNA of the CDR3 is TGTGCCTTGTGGGAGAAAGAGTTGGACAAAAAAATCAAGGTATTT. Amino acids: CALWEKELDKKIKVF.

This clone is categorized as large (0.1 to 1%). Other DNA variants within this sample encode the same CDR3. The rearrangement links TRGV9 to TRGJP. This CDR3 is built from 14 residues. Germline V gene data show CDR1 as GITISATS and CDR2 as ISYDGTV (reference sequence). With 2 bases clipped from V and 12 bases from J, the junction kept 4 bases outside the gene matches. In DNA, the CDR3 is TGTGCCTTGTGGGAGGCTTCGGGCAAAAAAATCAAGGTATTT. It specifies CALWEASGKKIKVF.

This clone was counted only a few times. A read error may be the cause here, since a much bigger clone is one base away. Other nucleotide sequences from this sample produce the same CDR3. This chain uses TRGV9 with TRGJP. The J segment lost 11 bases and the V segment lost 0 bases, leaving 10 bases of the junction unmatched. Germline values: CDR1 GITISATS, CDR2 ISYDGTV (reference sequence). The CDR3 sequence is 17 residues long. The CDR3 loop reads CALWEVRRELGKKIKVF. The CDR3 DNA follows: TGTGCCTTGTGGGAGGTGCGGCGGGAGCTGGGCAAAAAAATCAAGGTATTT.

This clone has more than one count but fewer than ten. This CDR3 is also generated by other DNA sequences in the sample. V usage is TRGV9 and J usage is TRGJP. The ends lost 3 bases at V and 4 bases at J; junction bases unmatched: 6. The germline V gene encodes CDR1 GITISATS and CDR2 ISYDGTV (reference sequence). The CDR3 runs to 17 residues. The DNA for the CDR3 is TGTGCCTTGTGGGAGCTAAGTCAAGAGTTGGGCAAAAAAATCAAGGTATTT. This codes for CALWELSQELGKKIKVF.

By share of the sample, this clone is large. The chain has TRGV9 and TRGJP. Germline V CDR1 and CDR2: GITISATS, ISYDGTV (reference sequence). V was clipped by 0 bases and J by 11 bases; unmatched bases: 4. CDR3 length: 15 amino acids. CDR3 sequence (DNA): TGTGCCTTGTGGGAGGTGAGGATGGGCAAAAAAATCAAGGTATTT. It translates to CALWEVRMGKKIKVF.

This clone is classed as large. V gene TRGV10 combines with J gene TRGJ1 or TRGJ2. TRGV10 is an ORF; its function is uncertain. V lost 8 bases and J lost 14; bases outside the gene matches: 13. CDR3 length equals 11 residues. The DNA of the CDR3 is TGTGCTGCGTGGGCCCGGACAGGGGAACTCTTT. It encodes CAAWARTGELF.

This clone is medium-sized in the sample. The chain links TRGV9 to TRGJP. With V trimmed by 0 bases and J by 7 bases, 12 bases remained unmatched. Per the germline V gene, CDR1 is GITISATS and CDR2 is ISYDGTV (reference sequence). The CDR3 consists of 19 residues. The chain's CDR3 is CALWEVQGSPELGKKIKVF. In DNA form, the CDR3 reads TGTGCCTTGTGGGAGGTGCAGGGTTCTCCGGAGTTGGGCAAAAAAATCAAGGTATTT.

Regarding this clone: A far larger clone is off by one base, so a read error is likely. This rearrangement joins TRGV5 to TRGJ1 or TRGJ2. There are 13 residues in the CDR3. V lost 3 bases and J lost 6; bases outside the gene matches: 8. Per germline, CDR1 VINAFY and CDR2 YDVSNSKD. For the CDR3, the DNA is TGTGCCACCTGGGACGGACAAACTTATAAGAAACTCTTT. Amino acid sequence: CATWDGQTYKKLF.

By share of the sample, this clone is large. At the DNA level, this CDR3 is encoded by other sequences in the same sample as well. The J gene is TRGJP, the V gene TRGV9. The CDR3 runs to 16 residues. The germline V gene has CDR1 GITISATS and CDR2 ISYDGTV (reference sequence). V dropped 3 bases and J dropped 4; count of bases not matched to a gene: 3. Written as DNA, the CDR3 is TGTGCCTTGTGGGAGACTCAAGAGTTGGGCAAAAAAATCAAGGTATTT. This codes for CALWETQELGKKIKVF.

Judged by abundance, this clone is medium-sized. Being one base from a much bigger clone, this may be a read error. This chain joins TRGV9 and TRGJP. From germline, CDR1 is GITISATS and CDR2 ISYDGTV (reference sequence). The CDR3 runs to 16 residues. The ends lost 0 bases at V and 8 bases at J; junction bases unmatched: 4. CDR3 loop: CALWEVHKLGKKIKVF. The CDR3 nucleotides are TGTGCCTTGTGGGAGGTGCACAAGTTGGGCAAAAAAATCAAGGTATTT.

Regarding this clone: This likely reflects a read error, since a far larger clone is one base away. This chain uses TRGV9 with TRGJP. CDR3 length: 15 amino acids. CDR1 is GITISATS, CDR2 ISYDGTV, per germline (reference sequence). As DNA, the CDR3 is TGTGCCTCGTGGGAGCAAGAGTTGGGCAAAAAAATCAAGGTATTT. This encodes CASWEQELGKKIKVF.

Judged by abundance, this clone is medium-sized (0.01 to 0.1%). The chain joins TRGV5 to TRGJP2. Germline values: CDR1 VINAFY, CDR2 YDVSNSKD. This CDR3 spans 18 amino acids. V shed 0 bases and J 2 bases; nucleotides not matched to a gene: 12. The DNA for the CDR3 is TGTGCCACCTGGGACAGGCGATCTGGAAGGAGTAGTGATTGGATCAAGACGTTT. Its protein product is CATWDRRSGRSSDWIKTF.

As to this clone: This DNA's translation and the protein TCRdb lists, from a much larger clone, do not match at residue 4, likely due to a read error; the protein shown is translated from the DNA. This chain joins TRGV5 and TRGJ1 or TRGJ2. The CDR3 runs 13 residues. CDR1 is VINAFY and CDR2 is YDVSNSKD in the germline V gene. CDR3: CATRDRQTYKKLF. In DNA, the CDR3 is TGTGCCACCCGGGACAGACAAACTTATAAGAAACTCTTT.

This clone is medium-sized in the sample. The V and J genes are TRGV10 and TRGJP1. TRGV10 is filed as an ORF, its function uncertain. The CDR3 loop spans 14 amino acids. The junction had 7 bases not matched to a gene; V was cut back by 11 bases and J by 0 bases. The DNA for the CDR3 is TGTGCTGCGGAGGTCTATACCACTGGTTGGTTCAAGATATTT. Translation: CAAEVYTTGWFKIF.

Regarding this clone: This may be a read error, as it is one base from a much larger clone. Other DNA sequences within the sample encode an identical CDR3. The chain couples TRGV9 to TRGJP. This CDR3 region has 19 residues. Germline V gives CDR1 GITISATS, CDR2 ISYDGTV (reference sequence). The CDR3 DNA reads as TGTGCCTTGTGGGAGCCTATACGCCTCAAGACGTTGGGTAAAAAAATCAAGGTATTT. Protein sequence: CALWEPIRLKTLGKKIKVF.

By proportion, this clone is hyperexpanded. Within the sample, other DNA sequences also encode this same CDR3. This rearrangement joins TRGV10 to TRGJP1. TRGV10 carries the ORF label, with uncertain function. This CDR3 has 13 residues. The junction had 1 base not matched to a gene; V was cut back by 8 bases and J by 0 bases. The DNA of the CDR3 is TGTGCTGCGTGGGATACCACTGGTTGGTTCAAGATATTT. It codes for CAAWDTTGWFKIF.

By its share, this clone is large. This chain joins TRGV9 and TRGJP. This CDR3 is 18 amino acids long. Germline V CDR1 and CDR2: GITISATS, ISYDGTV (reference sequence). V shed 0 bases and J 4 bases; nucleotides not matched to a gene: 6. In DNA form, the CDR3 reads TGTGCCTTGTGGGAGGTGCAAATTCAAGAGTTGGGCAAAAAAATCAAGGTATTT. Protein sequence: CALWEVQIQELGKKIKVF.

This clone is labeled as medium-sized (0.01 to 0.1%). The genes are TRGV9 and TRGJ1 or TRGJ2. V lost 0 bases to trimming and J lost 3 bases; unmatched junction nucleotides: 8. The CDR3 is made up of 15 amino acids. Germline loops: CDR1 GITISATS, CDR2 ISYDGTV (reference sequence). The CDR3 spells CALWEVQPPYYKKLF. Written as DNA, the CDR3 is TGTGCCTTGTGGGAGGTGCAACCCCCTTATTATAAGAAACTCTTT.